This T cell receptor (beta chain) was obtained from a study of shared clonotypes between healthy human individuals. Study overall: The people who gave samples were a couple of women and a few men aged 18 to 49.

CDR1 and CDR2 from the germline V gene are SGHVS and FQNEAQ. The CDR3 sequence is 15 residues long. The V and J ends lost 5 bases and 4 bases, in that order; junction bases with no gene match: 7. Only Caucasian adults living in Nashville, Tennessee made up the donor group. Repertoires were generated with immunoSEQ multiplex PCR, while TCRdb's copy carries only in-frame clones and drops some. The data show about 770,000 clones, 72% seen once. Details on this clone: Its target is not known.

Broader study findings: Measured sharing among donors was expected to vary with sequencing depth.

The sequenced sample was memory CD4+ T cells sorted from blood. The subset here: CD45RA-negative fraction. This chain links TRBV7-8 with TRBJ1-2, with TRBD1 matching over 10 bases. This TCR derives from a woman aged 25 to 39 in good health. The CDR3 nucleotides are TGTGCCAGCAGCCAGGGGGACAGGGGCCTCTATGGCTACACCTTC. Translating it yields CASSQGDRGLYGYTF.